This TCR beta chain originates from a study of CD8 T cells in ankylosing spondylitis. With molecular barcodes, quantitative 5'-RACE was used to make the TCR beta libraries. TCRdb reprocessed the 5' RACE reads via MiXCR and lists one record per CDR3 protein. In the table there are around 540,000 distinct CDR3 sequences, roughly an eighth of which are singletons. CDR1 and CDR2 from the germline V gene are SNHLY and FYNNEI. V lost 2 bases and J 1 base, leaving 12 bases between the germline ends. There are 16 residues in the CDR3. This clonotype has only a few counts. Its antigen is as yet unknown. The study's findings and limits: Typical of ankylosing spondylitis blood, it appeared, was a TCR beta motif of roughly eight highly homologous variants. Matched ankylosing spondylitis synovial fluid reportedly showed significant enrichment of disease-linked clones.

The specimen was blood, either unsorted or a sorted T cell fraction (not recorded which). This receptor was taken from a male donor with ankylosing spondylitis. The chain links TRBV2 to TRBJ1-5; D possibly corresponds to TRBD1 (6 bases). The CDR3 here is CASSEYGGGSNQPQHF. The CDR3 coding sequence is TGTGCCAGCAGTGAATACGGAGGGGGGAGCAATCAGCCCCAGCATTTT.